Described below is a single T cell receptor (beta chain) sequence and its context. Its antigen remains unidentified. This sample stems from a study of cytomegalovirus exposure and HLA in healthy donors. Amplification used 60 Vbeta primers and 13 Jbeta primers. TCRdb's copy holds only in-frame clones and misses some; the assay was immunoSEQ multiplex PCR. The sample lists around 140,000 clones; about 75% were seen once. The CDR3 extends over 13 amino acids. Germline CDR1 and CDR2: MNHNY and SVGAGI (reference sequence). The ends were cut back, 5 bases at V and 3 bases at J, with 10 bases in the middle. Overall study results and limits: Exclusion as indistinguishable affected some V segments, including TRBV6-2 and TRBV6-3. Association with HLA alleles at 0.05 false discovery rate was found for 15,000 to 20,000 TCR beta sequences in a later analysis.

The material sequenced was PBMCs. The TCR sequence derives from a woman aged 40 to 50 in good health and CMV-seronegative. The rearrangement uses TRBV6-6 and TRBJ1-1; a possible D gene is TRBD1 (5 bases). This CDR3 is CASSTRGDTEAFF. The CDR3 nucleotides read TGTGCCAGCAGTACCCGGGGGGACACTGAAGCTTTCTTT.